The entry below gives a single T cell receptor (beta chain) sequence along with its context. The antigen remains unidentified. The bulk TCR libraries were made with methods described before and with listed TCR primers. A single record per CDR3 protein comes from TCRdb applying MiXCR to the PCR reads. The sample has around 82,000 distinct CDR3 sequences; 15% to 20% are singletons. Trimming took 2 bases from V and 5 from J, leaving 13 bases between them. Germline assignment: CDR1 SNHLY and CDR2 FYNNEI. The CDR3 is made up of 15 amino acids. This entry is derived from a study of molecular identifiers for immune sequencing clone quantification. Across the study: Replicate runs used RNA from about 20,000 or 100,000 naive CD8 cells, which was split five ways into aliquots, and four of those aliquots were then sequenced.

Study conclusions and caveats: Clonotypes topping 20 RNA copies carried over 99% of effector molecules but under 1% of naive ones.

The source of this sequence is a human donor in good health. Some libraries in this study had Jurkat cell RNA spiked in. This chain joins TRBV2 and TRBJ1-5; a possible D gene is TRBD1 (5 bases). Source material: naive CD8+ T cells from blood, with Jurkat cell RNA spiked in. As to subset: FACS-sorted CD8+CD4-CCR7+CD45RA+ naive T cells. This CDR3 is CASSELFRGDQPQHF. The CDR3 region has the DNA TGTGCCAGCAGTGAACTTTTCCGGGGGGATCAGCCCCAGCATTTT.